This TCR beta chain was retrieved from a study of blood T cells in healthy people across ages. As for the study in general: Capture by template switching was about one barcoded beta molecule per two T cells. General study findings and limits: Versus aged donors, long-lived donors had higher diversity and more naive CD4+ cells. Unsorted PBMCs ruled out conclusive naive versus antigen-experienced comparison.

Note on this clonotype: The antigen remains undetermined.

The authors ran a second PCR of about 7 to 11 cycles using a sample-barcoded 5' primer and a J-beta primer mix. Via MiXCR, TCRdb re-called the 5' RACE reads, giving one row per CDR3 protein. The repertoire holds 650,000 to 950,000 distinct CDR3 sequences, with around 43% as singletons. This CDR3 has 13 residues. From germline, CDR1 is DFQATT and CDR2 SNEGSKA (reference sequence). V lost 6 bases and J lost 0, with 8 bases in between. V usage is TRBV20-1 and J usage is TRBJ1-4; D not resolved. The receptor was isolated from a man in his sixties in good health. Sequencing was performed on blood. CDR3 nucleotide sequence: TGCAGTGCCCCTCGGACAACTAATGAAAAACTGTTTTTT. Translating gives CSAPRTTNEKLFF.